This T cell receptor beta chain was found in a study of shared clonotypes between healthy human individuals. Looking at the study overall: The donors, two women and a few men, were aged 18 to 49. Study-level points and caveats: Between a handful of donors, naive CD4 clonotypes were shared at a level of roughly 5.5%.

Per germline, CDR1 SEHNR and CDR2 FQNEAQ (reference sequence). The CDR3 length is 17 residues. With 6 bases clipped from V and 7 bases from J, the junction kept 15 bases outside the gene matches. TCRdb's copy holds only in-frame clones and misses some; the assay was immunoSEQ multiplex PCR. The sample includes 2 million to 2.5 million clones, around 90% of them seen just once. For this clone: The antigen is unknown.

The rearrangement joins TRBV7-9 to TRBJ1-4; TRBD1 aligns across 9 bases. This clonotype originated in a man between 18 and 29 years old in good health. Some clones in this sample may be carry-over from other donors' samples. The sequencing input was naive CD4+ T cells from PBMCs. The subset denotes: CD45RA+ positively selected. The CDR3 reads CASRQNPKTGGREKLFF. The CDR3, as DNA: TGTGCCAGCAGACAAAATCCTAAGACAGGGGGGCGTGAAAAACTGTTTTTT.